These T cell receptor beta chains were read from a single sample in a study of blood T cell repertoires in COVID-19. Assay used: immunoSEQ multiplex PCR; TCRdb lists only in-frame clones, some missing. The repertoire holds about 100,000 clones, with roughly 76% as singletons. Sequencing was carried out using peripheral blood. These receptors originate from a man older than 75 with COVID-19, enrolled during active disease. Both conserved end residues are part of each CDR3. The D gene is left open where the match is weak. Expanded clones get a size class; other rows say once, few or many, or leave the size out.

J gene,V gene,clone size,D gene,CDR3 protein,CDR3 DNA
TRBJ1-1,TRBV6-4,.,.,CASSDTDRNTEAFF,TGTGCCAGCAGTGACACCGACAGGAACACTGAAGCTTTCTTT
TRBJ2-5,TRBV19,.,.,CASSLRGETQYF,TGTGCCAGTAGCCTTCGGGGGGAGACCCAGTACTTC
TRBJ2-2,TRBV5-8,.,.,CASSGGLLNTGELFF,TGTGCCAGCAGCGGGGGACTGCTTAACACCGGGGAGCTGTTTTTT
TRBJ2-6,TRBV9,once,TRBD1,CASSATGSGANVLTF,TGTGCCAGCAGCGCGACAGGGTCTGGGGCCAACGTCCTGACTTTC
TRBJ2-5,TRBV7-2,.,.,CASSLAGGRETQYF,TGTGCCAGCAGCTTAGCGGGGGGGCGGGAGACCCAGTACTTC
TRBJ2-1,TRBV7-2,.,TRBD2,CASSALAGVNEQFF,TGTGCCAGCAGCGCACTAGCGGGAGTGAATGAGCAGTTCTTC
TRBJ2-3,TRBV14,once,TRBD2,CASSQGSSGDTDTQYF,TGTGCCAGCAGCCAAGGCTCTAGCGGAGACACAGATACGCAGTATTTT
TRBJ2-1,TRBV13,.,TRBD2,CASSPWTSGSYNEQFF,TGTGCCAGCAGCCCGTGGACTAGCGGCTCCTACAATGAGCAGTTCTTC
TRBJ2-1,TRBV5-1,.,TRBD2,CASSAGTSGYNEQFF,TGCGCCAGCAGTGCAGGGACTAGCGGTTACAATGAGCAGTTCTTC
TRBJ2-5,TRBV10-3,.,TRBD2,CAISESNLAGETQYF,TGTGCCATCAGTGAGTCTAACCTAGCGGGAGAGACCCAGTACTTC
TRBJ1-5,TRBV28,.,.,CASSFRVHQPQHF,TGTGCCAGCAGTTTTCGGGTTCATCAGCCCCAGCATTTT
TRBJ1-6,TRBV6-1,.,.,CASSEAPQGLGYNSPLHF,TGTGCCAGCAGTGAAGCACCTCAGGGGCTCGGGTATAATTCACCCCTCCACTTT
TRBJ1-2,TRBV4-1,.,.,CASSQVTTGRNYGYTF,TGCGCCAGCAGCCAAGTGACCACAGGGCGTAACTATGGCTACACCTTC
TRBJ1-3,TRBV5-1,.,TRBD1,CASSQGQRASGNTIYF,TGCGCCAGCAGCCAGGGACAGCGGGCATCCGGAAACACCATATATTTT
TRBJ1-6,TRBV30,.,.,CAWSRGRLGDSYNSPLHF,TGTGCCTGGAGTCGGGGAAGGTTAGGTGATTCCTATAATTCACCCCTCCACTTT
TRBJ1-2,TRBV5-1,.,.,CASSLAGSSNGYTF,TGCGCCAGCAGCTTGGCCGGATCTAGCAATGGCTACACCTTC
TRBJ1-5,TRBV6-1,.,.,CASSEGGSPYQPQHF,TGTGCCAGCAGTGAAGGGGGCTCCCCTTATCAGCCCCAGCATTTT
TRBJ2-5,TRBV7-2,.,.,CASSAGQLGGTQYF,TGTGCCAGCAGCGCCGGACAGCTTGGTGGGACCCAGTACTTC
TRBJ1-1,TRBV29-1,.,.,CSAGRGGAEAFF,TGCAGCGCCGGGCGGGGGGGCGCTGAAGCTTTCTTT
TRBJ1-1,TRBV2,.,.,CASSLTEKNTEAFF,TGTGCCAGCAGCCTGACAGAAAAGAACACTGAAGCTTTCTTT
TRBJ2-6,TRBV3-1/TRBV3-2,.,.,CASSQQFSGANVLTF,TGTGCCAGCAGCCAGCAGTTTTCTGGGGCCAACGTCCTGACTTTC
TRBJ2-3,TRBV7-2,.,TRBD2,CASSSKILAGHTQYF,TGTGCCAGCAGCTCCAAAATACTAGCGGGTCATACGCAGTATTTT
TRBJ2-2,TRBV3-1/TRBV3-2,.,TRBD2,CASSQYISGATGELFF,TGTGCCAGCAGCCAATACATTAGCGGGGCCACCGGGGAGCTGTTTTTT
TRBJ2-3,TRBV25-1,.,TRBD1,CASSDSGTGNPDTQYF,TGTGCCAGCAGTGATTCCGGGACAGGGAATCCAGATACGCAGTATTTT
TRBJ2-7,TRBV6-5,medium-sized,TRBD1,CASSSPGTGIYEQYF,TGTGCCAGCAGTTCTCCCGGGACAGGGATCTACGAGCAGTACTTC
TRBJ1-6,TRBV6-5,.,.,CASRRSSYNSPLHF,TGTGCCAGCAGAAGGAGCTCCTATAATTCACCCCTCCACTTT
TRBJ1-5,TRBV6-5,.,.,CASRQGPGSNQPQHF,TGTGCCAGCAGACAGGGACCGGGAAGCAATCAGCCCCAGCATTTT
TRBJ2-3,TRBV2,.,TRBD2,CASSGLAEAPSTDTQYF,TGTGCCAGCAGTGGACTAGCGGAGGCACCTAGCACAGATACGCAGTATTTT
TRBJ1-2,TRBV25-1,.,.,CASSDGPGPYGYTF,TGTGCCAGCAGTGACGGCCCAGGGCCCTATGGCTACACCTTC
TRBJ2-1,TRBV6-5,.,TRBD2,CASSYSGLASANEQFF,TGTGCCAGCAGTTACTCCGGACTAGCATCGGCCAATGAGCAGTTCTTC
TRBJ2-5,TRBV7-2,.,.,CASSLDREETQYF,TGTGCCAGCAGCTTAGACAGGGAAGAGACCCAGTACTTC
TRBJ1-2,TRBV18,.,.,CASSTEALNYGYTF,TGTGCCAGCTCAACTGAAGCGTTAAACTATGGCTACACCTTC
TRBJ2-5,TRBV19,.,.,CASSLGSLVGETQYF,TGTGCCAGTAGTTTAGGATCCCTAGTCGGAGAGACCCAGTACTTC
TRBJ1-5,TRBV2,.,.,CASSPGAVSNQPQHF,TGTGCCAGCAGTCCAGGGGCGGTTAGCAATCAGCCCCAGCATTTT
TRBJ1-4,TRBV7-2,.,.,CASSWAVNEKLFF,TGTGCCAGCAGCTGGGCAGTTAATGAAAAACTGTTTTTT
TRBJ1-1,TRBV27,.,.,CASNTTRMNTEAFF,TGTGCCAGCAATACGACACGCATGAACACTGAAGCTTTCTTT
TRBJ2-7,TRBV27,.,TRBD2,CASSSPGLAGVYEQYF,TGTGCCAGCAGTTCGCCAGGACTAGCGGGAGTTTACGAGCAGTACTTC
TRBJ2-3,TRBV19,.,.,CASSRQVLLDTQYF,TGTGCCAGTAGTAGACAGGTCTTACTAGATACGCAGTATTTT
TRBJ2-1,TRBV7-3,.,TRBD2,CASSPASGGANEQFF,TGTGCCAGCAGCCCCGCTAGCGGGGGGGCCAATGAGCAGTTCTTC
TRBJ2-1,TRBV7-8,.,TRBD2,CASSTHAGVSGNEQFF,TGTGCCAGCAGCACACATGCGGGGGTATCGGGGAATGAGCAGTTCTTC
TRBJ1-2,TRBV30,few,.,CAWSDPFAWGGVGYGYTF,TGTGCCTGGAGTGACCCCTTTGCGTGGGGAGGGGTGGGCTATGGCTACACCTTC
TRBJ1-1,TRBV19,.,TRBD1,CASKGAGEKAFF,TGTGCCAGTAAGGGGGCAGGGGAGAAAGCTTTCTTT
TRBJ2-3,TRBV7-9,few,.,CASNTRLRGTDTQYF,TGTGCCAGCAACACCCGCCTCCGGGGCACAGATACGCAGTATTTT
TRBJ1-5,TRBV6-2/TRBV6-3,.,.,CASSRDSNQPQHF,TGTGCCAGCAGCCGAGATAGCAATCAGCCCCAGCATTTT
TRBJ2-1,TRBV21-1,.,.,CASSTRGRGTSGDNEQFF,TGTGCCAGCAGCACAAGGGGAAGGGGGACTAGCGGGGACAATGAGCAGTTCTTC
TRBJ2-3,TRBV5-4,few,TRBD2,CASSPSGGAADTQYF,TGTGCCAGCAGCCCCAGCGGGGGGGCCGCAGATACGCAGTATTTT
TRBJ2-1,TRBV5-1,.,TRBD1,CASSLTGGSYNEQFF,TGCGCCAGCAGCTTGACAGGGGGCTCCTACAATGAGCAGTTCTTC
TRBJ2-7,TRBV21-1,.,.,CASSRSPCEQYF,TGTGCCAGCAGCCGGAGTCCCTGCGAGCAGTACTTC
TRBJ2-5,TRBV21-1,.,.,CASILRTGREETQYF,TGTGCCAGCATTCTACGGACAGGGAGGGAAGAGACCCAGTACTTC
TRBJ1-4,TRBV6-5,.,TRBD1,CASHLTGGVEKLFF,TGTGCCAGCCATTTGACAGGGGGTGTTGAAAAACTGTTTTTT
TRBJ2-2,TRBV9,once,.,CSAGELFF,TGTTCGGCCGGGGAGCTGTTTTTT
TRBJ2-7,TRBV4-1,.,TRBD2,CASSQDRTRSGGYEQYF,TGCGCCAGCAGCCAAGATCGGACGAGAAGCGGGGGGTACGAGCAGTACTTC
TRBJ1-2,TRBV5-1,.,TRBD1,CASSISGGQGARGYTF,TGCGCCAGCAGTATTTCAGGGGGACAGGGGGCGCGAGGCTACACCTTC
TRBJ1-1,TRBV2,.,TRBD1,CASRRQGVNTEAFF,TGTGCCAGCAGACGACAGGGAGTTAACACTGAAGCTTTCTTT
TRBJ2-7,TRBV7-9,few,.,CASSPSFSYEQYF,TGTGCCAGCAGCCCCTCTTTCTCCTACGAGCAGTACTTC